This T cell receptor (beta chain) appears in the sequencing data of a study of blood T cells in healthy people across ages. At the level of the study: Researchers report that template switching captured about one barcoded beta molecule per two T cells.

This clonotype was detected only a few times. What it binds is not known. Through a sample-barcoded 5' primer and a J-beta primer mix, a second PCR was run for roughly 7 to 11 cycles. Paired-end reads containing CDR3 totaled no fewer than 2.5 million for each sample. MiXCR, run by TCRdb on the 5' RACE reads, gives a single entry per CDR3 protein. The table lists 550,000 to 700,000 distinct CDR3 sequences, 27% of them singletons. Study-level results: Without sorted subsets, naive and antigen-experienced compartments could not be conclusively compared. While age rose, TCR beta diversity per million T cells dropped in a roughly linear way.

The clonotype was recovered from a woman in her 70s in good health. What was sequenced was blood.

CDR3 in amino acids: CASSSTGGEETQYF. The CDR3 DNA reads as TGCGCCAGCAGCTCGACAGGGGGCGAAGAGACCCAGTACTTC. V usage is TRBV5-1 and J usage is TRBJ2-5, with TRBD1 identical over 10 bases. Trimming at V came to 3 bases and at J to 3 bases, leaving 2 bases not matched to a gene. Germline assignment: CDR1 SGHRS and CDR2 YFSETQ. The CDR3 loop spans 14 amino acids.